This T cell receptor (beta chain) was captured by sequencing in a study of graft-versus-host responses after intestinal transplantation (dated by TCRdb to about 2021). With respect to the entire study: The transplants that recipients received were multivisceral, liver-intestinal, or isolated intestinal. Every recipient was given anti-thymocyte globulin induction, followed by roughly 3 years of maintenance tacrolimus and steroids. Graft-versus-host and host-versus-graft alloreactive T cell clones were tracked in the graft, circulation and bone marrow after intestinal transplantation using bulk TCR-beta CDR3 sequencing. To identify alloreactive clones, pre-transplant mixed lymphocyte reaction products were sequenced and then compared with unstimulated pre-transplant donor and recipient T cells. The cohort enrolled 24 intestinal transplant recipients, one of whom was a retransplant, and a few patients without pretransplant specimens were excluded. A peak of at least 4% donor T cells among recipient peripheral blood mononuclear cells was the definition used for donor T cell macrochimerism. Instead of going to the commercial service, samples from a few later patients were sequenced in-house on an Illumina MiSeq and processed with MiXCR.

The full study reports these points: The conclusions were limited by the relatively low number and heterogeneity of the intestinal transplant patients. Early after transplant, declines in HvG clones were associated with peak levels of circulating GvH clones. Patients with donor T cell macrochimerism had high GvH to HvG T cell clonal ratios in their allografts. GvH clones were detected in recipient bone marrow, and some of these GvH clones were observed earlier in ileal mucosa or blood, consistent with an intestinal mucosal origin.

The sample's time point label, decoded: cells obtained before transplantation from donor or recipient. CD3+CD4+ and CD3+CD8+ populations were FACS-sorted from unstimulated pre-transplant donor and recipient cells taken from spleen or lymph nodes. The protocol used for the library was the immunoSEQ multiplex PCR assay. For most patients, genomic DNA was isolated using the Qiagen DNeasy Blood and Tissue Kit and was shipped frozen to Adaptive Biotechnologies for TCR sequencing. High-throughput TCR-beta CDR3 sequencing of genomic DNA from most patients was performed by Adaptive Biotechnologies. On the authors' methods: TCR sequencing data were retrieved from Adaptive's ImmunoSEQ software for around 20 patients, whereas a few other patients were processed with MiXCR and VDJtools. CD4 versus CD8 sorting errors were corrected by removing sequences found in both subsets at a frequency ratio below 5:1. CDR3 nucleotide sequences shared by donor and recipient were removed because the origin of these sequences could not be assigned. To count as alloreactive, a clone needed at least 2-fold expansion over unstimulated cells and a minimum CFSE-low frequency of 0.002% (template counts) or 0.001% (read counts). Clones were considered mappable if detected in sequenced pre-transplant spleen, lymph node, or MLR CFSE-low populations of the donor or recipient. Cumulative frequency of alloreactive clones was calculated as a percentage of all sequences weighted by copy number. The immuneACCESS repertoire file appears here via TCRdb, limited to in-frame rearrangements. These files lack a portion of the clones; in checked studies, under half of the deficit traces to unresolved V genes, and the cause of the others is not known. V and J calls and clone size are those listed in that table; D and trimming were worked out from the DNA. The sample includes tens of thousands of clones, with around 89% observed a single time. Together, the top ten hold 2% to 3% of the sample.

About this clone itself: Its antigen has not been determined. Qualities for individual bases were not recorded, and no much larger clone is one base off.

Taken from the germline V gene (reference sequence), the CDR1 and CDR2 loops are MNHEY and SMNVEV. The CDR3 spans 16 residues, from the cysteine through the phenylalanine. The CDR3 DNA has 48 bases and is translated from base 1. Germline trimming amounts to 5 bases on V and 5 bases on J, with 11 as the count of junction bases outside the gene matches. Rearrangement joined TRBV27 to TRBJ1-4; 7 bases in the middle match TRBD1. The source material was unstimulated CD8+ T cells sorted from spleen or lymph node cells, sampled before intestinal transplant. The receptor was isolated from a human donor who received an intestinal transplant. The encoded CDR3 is CASSPSPGTVNEKLFF. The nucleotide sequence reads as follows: TGTGCCAGCAGTCCCTCCCCGGGGACAGTGAATGAAAAACTGTTTTTT.